The T cell receptor beta chain under discussion was sequenced for a study of T cell changes during pregnancy in multiple sclerosis. V gave up 2 bases and J gave up 2 bases; unmatched junction bases: 18. Germline lookup yields CDR1 MNHEY and CDR2 SMNVEV (reference sequence). This CDR3 contains 21 residues. TCRdb's copy holds only in-frame clones and misses some; the assay was immunoSEQ multiplex PCR. The sample has around 45,000 clones; 85% to 95% are singletons. This chain connects TRBV27 to TRBJ2-6, with 7 bases identical to TRBD2. The TCR was taken from a female donor with multiple sclerosis, enrolled in a pregnancy study. The specimen was CD4+ T cells from peripheral blood mononuclear cells, collected in the third trimester of pregnancy. The CDR3 here is CASSLLFPPGAGSTGANVLTF. CDR3 nucleotides: TGTGCCAGCAGTTTACTTTTTCCCCCGGGAGCGGGATCTACTGGGGCCAACGTCCTGACTTTC.